The clone carrying this T cell receptor beta chain has ten or more counts. Its target is unknown. These data belong to a study of shared clonotypes between healthy human individuals. The protocol was immunoSEQ multiplex PCR, while the TCRdb copy is restricted to in-frame clones and leaves out a portion. This sample yields approximately 110,000 clones, of which around 66% are seen a single time; approximately 25% belongs to the top ten. V shed 5 bases and J 11 bases; nucleotides not matched to a gene: 7. Germline lookup yields CDR1 LNHDA and CDR2 SQIVND (reference sequence). The CDR3 totals 13 residues. General observations from the study: Larger estimated richness was generally recorded for naive subsets relative to memory subsets.

The genes are TRBV19 and TRBJ1-4; 8 positions match TRBD1. This clonotype was obtained from a young woman in good health. Sequenced: memory CD8+ T cells sorted from blood. Subset reported: CD45RO+ cells pooled with CCR7-negative TemRA cells. The DNA for the CDR3 is TGTGCCAGTAGTTCCAGGGGGCTGACCAAACTGTTTTTT. Residues: CASSSRGLTKLFF.